A single sample is the source of the 9 T cell receptor beta chains below, sequenced in a study of cytomegalovirus exposure and HLA in healthy donors. PCR employed 60 Vbeta and 13 Jbeta primers. Here immunoSEQ multiplex PCR was the method, and the copy in TCRdb shows in-frame clones only, minus some. The repertoire holds roughly 150,000 clones, over 80% seen once, with 1.2% in the top ten. Sequencing was performed on PBMCs. These receptors originate from a female donor in good health and CMV-seronegative.

This clone was found once. The chain has TRBV5-1 and TRBJ2-4, with 8 bases that match TRBD1. Germline CDR1 is SGHRS and CDR2 is YFSETQ. Germline trimming cut 0 bases from V and 3 bases from J; bases unmatched to any gene: 5. The CDR3 totals 16 residues. CDR3: CASSLGQGAFKNIQYF. The CDR3 DNA reads TGCGCCAGCAGCTTGGGGCAGGGGGCGTTCAAAAACATTCAGTACTTC.

The chain links TRBV5-4 to TRBJ1-1, with 9 bases identical to TRBD1. Trimming removed 7 bases from V and 4 bases from J; junction bases left unmatched: 2. Germline assignment: CDR1 SGHNT and CDR2 YYREEE (reference sequence). This CDR3 is 12 amino acids long. CDR3 sequence reads: CASGQGITEAFF. DNA of the CDR3: TGTGCCAGCGGACAGGGGATCACTGAAGCTTTCTTT.

The chain carries TRBV6-4 and TRBJ2-2; 7 bases line up with TRBD2. CDR1 is MRHNA and CDR2 is SNTAGT in the germline V gene. Trimming took 7 bases from V and 5 from J; bases not matched to a gene: 7. This CDR3 has 14 amino acids. In nucleotides, the CDR3 is TGTGCCAGCATGGCGGGAGCGAGTACCGGGGAGCTGTTTTTT. The encoded protein is CASMAGASTGELFF.

The V and J genes are TRBV29-1 and TRBJ2-3, with 7 bases fitting TRBD2. Trimming cost V 4 bases and J 5 bases; bases outside gene matches: 9. This CDR3 is 14 amino acids long. Germline values: CDR1 SQVTM, CDR2 ANQGSEA. CDR3 sequence (DNA): TGCAGCGTTGGAGGACTAGTCTATAAAGATACGCAGTATTTT. As protein: CSVGGLVYKDTQYF.

This chain links TRBV5-4 with TRBJ1-1; D not certain. The V end was cut by 0 bases, the J end by 5 bases, with 8 bases between. The germline CDR1 and CDR2 sequences are SGHNT and YYREEE (reference sequence). CDR3 length: 13 residues. Here the CDR3 reads CASSLAGRTEAFF. In DNA form, the CDR3 reads TGTGCCAGCAGCTTGGCGGGAAGGACTGAAGCTTTCTTT.

On this clone itself: The same CDR3 arises from other DNA sequences in this sample as well. V and J are TRBV7-9 and TRBJ2-3; D perhaps matches TRBD2 (6 bases). With 1 base removed from V and 2 bases from J, the gap between germline ends came to 10 bases. The CDR3 contains 15 residues. Germline CDR1 and CDR2: SEHNR and FQNEAQ (reference sequence). This CDR3 is CASSLVGGNTDTQYF. CDR3 coding DNA: TGTGCCAGCAGCTTAGTTGGGGGGAACACAGATACGCAGTATTTT.

This chain joins TRBV29-1 and TRBJ2-7; a weak D match, TRBD1 (6 bases). Germline CDR1 is SQVTM and CDR2 is ANQGSEA. The CDR3 runs 14 residues. V lost 5 bases, J lost 4 bases, and 18 bases lay in between. CDR3 sequence: CSVWETGESYEQYF. The CDR3 DNA reads as TGCAGCGTTTGGGAGACAGGCGAGTCGTACGAGCAGTACTTC.

The chain is built from TRBV30 and TRBJ1-6; perhaps TRBD1 as D (5 bases). Trimming took 1 base from V and 9 from J, leaving 13 bases between them. This CDR3 comprises 14 residues. Germline assignment: CDR1 GTSNPN and CDR2 SVGIG (reference sequence). The CDR3 region is CAWSGQSIGSPLHF. The CDR3 bases are TGTGCCTGGAGTGGACAGTCAATCGGTTCACCCCTCCACTTT.

The rearrangement links TRBV28 to TRBJ2-1, with 7 bases identical to TRBD1. Per the germline V gene, CDR1 is MDHEN and CDR2 is SYDVKM. J was trimmed by 2 bases and V by 7 bases; bases with no gene match: 5. The CDR3 extends over 14 amino acids. CDR3 sequence (DNA): TGTGCCAGCACTGAAGGGGGCACCTACAATGAGCAGTTCTTC. Its protein is CASTEGGTYNEQFF. Combining the CDR3 with reference TRBV28 and TRBJ2-1 gives the whole variable domain DVKVTQSSRYLVKRTGEKVFLECVQDMDHENMFWYRQDPGLGLRLIYFSYDVKMKEKGDIPEGYSVSREKKERFSLILESASTNQTSMYLCASTEGGTYNEQFFGPGTRLTVL.